Included here is one T cell receptor beta chain sequence, with context. The source of the sample is a study of blood T cell repertoires in COVID-19. Only in-frame clones appear in the TCRdb table, and some are missing; sequencing was by immunoSEQ multiplex PCR. The repertoire holds fewer than 600,000 clones, with over 75% as singletons. Trimming took off 2 bases at V and 2 bases at J, with 13 bases between the two ends. There are 15 residues in the CDR3. CDR1 and CDR2 from the germline V gene are SGHKS and YYEKEE (reference sequence). This TCR derives from a woman aged 35 to 49 who had recovered from COVID-19. Material for sequencing was PBMCs or T cells enriched from blood (not recorded which). The rearrangement joins TRBV5-5 to TRBJ1-2; no firm D call. Here the CDR3 reads CASSFFAGLNYGYTF. CDR3 DNA sequence: TGTGCCAGCAGCTTTTTTGCGGGCCTCAACTATGGCTACACCTTC.